This T cell receptor beta chain was identified in a study of identical twins (dated by TCRdb to 2016 to 2018). Looking at the study overall: The study deep-sequenced TCR alpha and beta repertoires from monozygotic twins, unrelated adults of various ages and cord blood to test whether fetal clonotypes persist. To rule out contamination, replicate twin experiments were performed at different times with different library preparation protocols. Study-wide findings and limitations: The excess sharing between twins in beta out-of-frame sequences was weaker because fewer shared sequences reduced the signal-to-noise ratio. Invariant T cells such as MAIT and iNKT could partly confound zero-insertion analyses, although diverse VJ usage argued against such confounding for most clonotypes. Recombination models systematically underestimated out-of-frame TCR alpha sharing in monozygotic twins but agreed with sharing between unrelated individuals. Fewer insertions were carried by abundant cord blood beta clonotypes, a similar but weaker trend appeared in young adult naive repertoires, and no such trend appeared in memory repertoires. Because the same donors could not be followed over many years, the conclusions relied on cross-sectional statistical analysis. Compared with coincidental sharing between unrelated individuals, an excess of low generation-probability sequences was observed among out-of-frame TCR alpha sequences shared between twins.

On this clonotype itself: This receptor's antigen is unknown. Qualities for individual bases were not recorded, and no much larger clone is one base off.

Libraries were constructed by 5' RACE. For sequencing, an Illumina HiSeq 2000 was employed. Template switching introduced a universal primer binding site; the final cDNA contained a unique molecular identifier, enabling accurate counting of TCR cDNA molecules. Specific primers in the conserved constant-segment region were used to synthesize first-strand cDNA for TCR alpha and beta chains. To control for contamination, every cDNA library was double barcoded, receiving both a SMART-Mk sample barcode and Illumina barcodes. Two successive PCR steps introduced TruSeq adapter sequences along with Illumina sample barcodes. Sequencing of the TCR alpha and beta cDNA libraries was done on the Illumina HiSeq platform using custom primers. The study's processing was this. MiGEC processed the raw reads to extract unique molecular identifiers, while MiXCR was used to determine the CDR3 positions. Recombination models were inferred per individual with the repgenHMM and IGoR tools using an EM algorithm. Shared clonotypes were analyzed with the tcR package in R, and sharing was normalized by the product of cloneset sizes. Out-of-frame nonproductive sequences were analyzed to study raw recombination free of thymic and clonal selection effects. TCRdb applied fastp at Q25 and MiXCR to the public reads, then kept only in-frame beta chains. Entries are consolidated by CDR3 protein sequence, retaining the most common genes and DNA. TCRdb assigned the V and J calls; the authors' analysis was not used. The sample has some 570,000 distinct CDR3 sequences on record, approximately 20% of them singletons. The ten largest clones add up to 0.48% of the sample.

From cysteine to phenylalanine, the CDR3 is 10 amino acids long. Only the CDR3 part of the read is kept: 30 bases, read in frame from the first base. From the germline V gene, CDR1 is SNHLY and CDR2 is FYNNEI. Trimming costs V 8 bases and J 3 bases, and their ends lie 4 bases apart. All donors were healthy Caucasians. Three pairs of female monozygotic twins, all aged about 18 to 30 years, made up the twin cohort. CD4+ and CD8+ T cell populations were isolated with positive isolation kits from Invitrogen. The same specimen was also included in a second study, on yellow fever vaccine responses in identical twins. Drawing on the second study: According to the authors, the vaccine-induced T cell response in identical twins seemed to be partly convergent and partly specific to each individual. In the study, vaccine-responding T cell clones were precisely tracked in identical twins.

The rearranged chain carries TRBV2 and TRBJ2-5, with the identity of the D gene unclear. Sequencing was carried out using CD4+ T cells sorted from blood. This sequence originates from a woman in her late teens or twenties in good health. The sequenced DNA: TGTGCCAGCGTTGAAGAGACCCAGTACTTC. This translates into CASVEETQYF.